Listed below are T cell receptor beta chains from one sample, sequenced in a study of T cell responses to AZD1222 COVID-19 vaccine. Measured with immunoSEQ multiplex PCR; TCRdb has only the in-frame clones, and not every one. Here the sample spans 180,000 or so clones, 85% to 90% being singletons. The sequences come from peripheral blood, collected 28 days after the second AZD1222 dose. All receptors derive from an adult who received the AZD1222 COVID-19 vaccine. CDR3s leave out the opening cysteine and the closing phenylalanine or tryptophan.

TRBV30	TRBJ1-6	AWSRPLGQANSPLH
TRBV7-3	TRBJ2-3	ASSSPGLAGGPGTDTQY
TRBV7-2	TRBJ2-7	ASSPTSYEQY
TRBV12-3/TRBV12-4	TRBJ1-1	ASTLDMGRWAF
TRBV5-1	TRBJ1-2	ASSKSGPAFYGYT
TRBV30	TRBJ2-6	AWSVQTGRANVLT
TRBV19	TRBJ2-7	ASSPAGIYYEQY
TRBV7-9	TRBJ2-7	ASSLAGDNYEQY
TRBV27	TRBJ2-1	ASSPIPGTGSNEQF
TRBV7-9	TRBJ2-4	ASSPRTGENIQY
TRBV9	TRBJ1-6	ASTSGGVNSPLH
TRBV9	TRBJ2-2	ASSDRGAGELF
TRBV7-8	TRBJ2-3	ASSYGGSGSPDTQY
TRBV21-1	TRBJ2-7	ASSKGRTAVCEQY
TRBV20-1	TRBJ2-3	SATPADTQY
TRBV4-3	TRBJ1-1	ASSQDKVTADTEAF
TRBV25-1	TRBJ2-4	ASSAASAGRDIQY
TRBV19	TRBJ2-3	ASSTPRLGADTQY
TRBV19	TRBJ2-7	ASSIRDGSYEQY
TRBV7-3	TRBJ2-7	ASSLQDGYEQY
TRBV5-4	TRBJ2-3	ASSPAGASGDTQY
TRBV5-4	TRBJ2-1	ASSPSGSSYNEQF
TRBV6-2/TRBV6-3	TRBJ2-1	ASSYYGAFSYNEQF
TRBV3-1/TRBV3-2	TRBJ2-7	ASSHPPPVAGAEREQY
TRBV18	TRBJ2-1	ASSPPGVAGGREQF
TRBV27	TRBJ2-1	ASSLSPRGVEQF
TRBV3-1/TRBV3-2	TRBJ2-7	ASSQGGVEQY
TRBV29-1	TRBJ2-7	SARRIGEYEQY
TRBV5-6	TRBJ2-2	ASSPPGSRAPTGELF
TRBV10-3	TRBJ2-7	AISGTGNEQY
TRBV18	TRBJ2-7	ASSSSYEQY
TRBV4-1	TRBJ2-5	ASSQTTGEGETQY
TRBV9	TRBJ2-3	ASSAEPSGRAADTQY
TRBV9	TRBJ2-3	ASSVQGVRADTQY
TRBV6-6	TRBJ1-5	ASSYLEGGSNQPQH
TRBV28	TRBJ1-1	ASSPGQNTEAF
TRBV4-3	TRBJ2-7	ASSQAGDSYEQY
TRBV4-2	TRBJ1-2	ASSQDGQGRVAGYT